Below, one T cell receptor beta chain is given with its context. Its antigen remains unidentified. A read error is possible here, since a much larger clone lies one base away. Amplification targeted TCR beta CDR3 regions from RNA transcripts. HTBI primers were used for first-round RT-PCR of the TCR CDR3. TCRdb recomputed calls from the multiplex PCR reads with MiXCR, one row per CDR3 protein. The data show about 540,000 distinct CDR3 sequences, with 46% seen just once and 8% to 8.5% held by the top ten. These data belong to a study of T cells in Graves' hyperthyroidism and ophthalmopathy. Notes on the study in general: Blood also contained most expanded thyroid clonotypes above 0.001.

The study defined stable Graves' hyperthyroidism as no ophthalmopathy progression within 18 months. The study excluded patients with uncontrolled infection, other autoimmune disease, pregnancy or lactation. Orbital computed tomography, thyroid ultrasound, serum thyroxine and TRAb, and clinical symptoms together informed the diagnoses. The source of this sequence is a woman between 18 and 29 years old with Graves' hyperthyroidism. Sample: peripheral blood or thyroid tissue (not recorded which).

This chain's CDR3 is CASSAYLSGANVLTF. Here the CDR3 DNA reads TGTGCCAGCAGTGCGTACCTCTCTGGGGCCAACGTCCTGACTTTC. The V gene is TRBV2, the J gene TRBJ2-6, with D unresolved. Germline loops: CDR1 SNHLY, CDR2 FYNNEI. V lost 4 bases, J lost 0 bases, and 7 bases lay in between. The CDR3 extends over 15 amino acids.